The rows below give T cell receptor beta chains drawn from one sample of a study of T cells in Graves' hyperthyroidism and ophthalmopathy. Via MiXCR, TCRdb re-called the multiplex PCR reads, giving one row per CDR3 protein. In the table there are some 510,000 distinct CDR3 sequences, more than 20% of which are singletons. The material sequenced was blood. These TCRs come from a man aged 18 to 29 with Graves' hyperthyroidism. CDR3s include the opening cysteine and the closing phenylalanine or tryptophan. Fields, in order: V gene, CDR3 length, D gene, J gene, CDR3 protein. D genes are given only for firm matches.

TRBV30	14	TRBD1	TRBJ1-5	CAWDRGGSNQPQHF
TRBV2	13	-	TRBJ1-1	CASSEILNTEAFF
TRBV7-9	15	-	TRBJ2-7	CASSSRWGRTYEQYF
TRBV28	14	-	TRBJ1-1	CASSLYMKGTEAFF
TRBV6-1	14	TRBD2	TRBJ2-5	CASILAGHMKTQYF
TRBV28	11	-	TRBJ1-2	CASRTVYGYTF
TRBV28	15	TRBD1	TRBJ1-1	CASIIGRGGWTEAFF
TRBV10-2	16	TRBD1	TRBJ2-7	CASTERWGQGSYEQYF
TRBV12-3/TRBV12-4	14	-	TRBJ2-7	CASSPDRGGYEQYF
TRBV27	11	-	TRBJ2-7	CASRDSGEQYF
TRBV28	15	-	TRBJ1-1	CASSPVTGANTEAFF
TRBV7-8	11	-	TRBJ1-1	CASSTVAEAFF
TRBV5-1	15	TRBD2	TRBJ2-7	CASRQLAGGTGEQYF
TRBV5-1	14	-	TRBJ2-7	CASSLWGARNEQYF
TRBV6-1	14	-	TRBJ2-7	CASRPAGHQDEQYF
TRBV7-9	15	-	TRBJ2-5	CASSSQDEFQETQYF
TRBV11-3	15	-	TRBJ1-5	CASSLNLGLNQPQHF
TRBV20-1	14	-	TRBJ1-5	CSATYDNSNQPQHF
TRBV6-2/TRBV6-3	13	-	TRBJ2-7	CASSFGGLDEQYF
TRBV28	15	-	TRBJ1-2	CASSSLTGKPYGYTF
TRBV12-3/TRBV12-4	16	TRBD1	TRBJ1-2	CASRGRRAGGNYGYTF
TRBV14	13	-	TRBJ1-2	CASSQVPNYGYTF
TRBV5-1	14	-	TRBJ1-5	CASSPGLPGQPQHF
TRBV6-2/TRBV6-3	15	-	TRBJ2-2	CASSYVGGRAGELFF
TRBV20-1	11	-	TRBJ1-1	CSARRQTEAFF
TRBV18	13	-	TRBJ2-7	CASSRGGPYEQYF
TRBV5-1	19	-	TRBJ1-1	CASSLTGGLSRPVNTEAFF
TRBV6-2/TRBV6-3	12	-	TRBJ2-7	CASSARTYEQYF
TRBV14	18	TRBD2	TRBJ2-2	CASSQGPIAGSSTGELFF
TRBV30	13	-	TRBJ1-5	CAWSGVGNQPQHF
TRBV25-1	15	TRBD1	TRBJ1-1	CASRGTGGKRTEAFF
TRBV6-2/TRBV6-3	14	TRBD1	TRBJ2-5	CASSRPDRGETQYF
TRBV9	14	TRBD1	TRBJ2-2	CASSVTGVSGELFF
TRBV10-2	12	-	TRBJ1-5	CASSEWGQPQHF
TRBV9	15	-	TRBJ2-2	CASSVDLGNTGELFF
TRBV27	14	-	TRBJ1-2	CASSYGGGNYGFTF
TRBV30	15	TRBD1	TRBJ1-6	CAWTPVTGNNSPLHF
TRBV6-1	14	-	TRBJ1-5	CASSPRGAGQPQHF
TRBV20-1	18	-	TRBJ1-1	CSARLSPGLWRENTEAFF
TRBV25-1	12	-	TRBJ1-1	CASSEWGTEAFF
TRBV19	13	-	TRBJ2-6	CASSMTGANVLTF
TRBV5-4	18	-	TRBJ1-3	CASSLEGSGGRSGNTIYF
TRBV15	17	-	TRBJ1-2	CATSRPSGGRANYGYTF
TRBV6-1	14	TRBD1	TRBJ1-1	CATQQGAGNTEAFF
TRBV20-1	14	-	TRBJ2-2	CSARQSGITGELFF
TRBV5-1	13	-	TRBJ2-5	CASSFPLQETQYF
TRBV19	14	-	TRBJ1-1	CASRQRSGNTEAFF
TRBV27	15	-	TRBJ2-2	CASSPFEANTGELFF
TRBV15	15	-	TRBJ2-2	CATSRSKGVLGELFF
TRBV5-1	15	TRBD1	TRBJ2-7	CASSWAGQDSYEQYF
TRBV28	15	TRBD1	TRBJ1-5	CASILDRFSNQPQHF
TRBV16	14	TRBD1	TRBJ1-1	CASSQLTGEPEAFF
TRBV9	15	TRBD2	TRBJ2-7	CASSPQARGGYEQYF
TRBV6-5	14	-	TRBJ1-1	CAGSYARVNTEAFF